This T cell receptor beta chain was profiled in a study of blood T cell repertoires in COVID-19. For the study at large: The origin of the acute and convalescent COVID-19 samples was the United States, Italy and Spain.

V lost 3 bases and J lost 6; bases outside the gene matches: 1. The CDR3 spans 14 residues. Germline CDR1 SQVTM, CDR2 ANQGSEA. In this sample, this clone turned up a few times. The repertoire was sequenced with immunoSEQ multiplex PCR; TCRdb's copy has only in-frame clones and lacks some. This table holds 60,000 or so clones, roughly 72% found once. This TCR was sampled from a woman aged 50 to 60 with active or convalescent COVID-19. The chain is built from TRBV29-1 and TRBJ2-2; 13 bases match TRBD2. Input material: peripheral blood. The CDR3 sequence is CSVEGTSGAGELFF. The CDR3 coding sequence is TGCAGCGTTGAGGGGACTAGCGGGGCCGGGGAGCTGTTTTTT.